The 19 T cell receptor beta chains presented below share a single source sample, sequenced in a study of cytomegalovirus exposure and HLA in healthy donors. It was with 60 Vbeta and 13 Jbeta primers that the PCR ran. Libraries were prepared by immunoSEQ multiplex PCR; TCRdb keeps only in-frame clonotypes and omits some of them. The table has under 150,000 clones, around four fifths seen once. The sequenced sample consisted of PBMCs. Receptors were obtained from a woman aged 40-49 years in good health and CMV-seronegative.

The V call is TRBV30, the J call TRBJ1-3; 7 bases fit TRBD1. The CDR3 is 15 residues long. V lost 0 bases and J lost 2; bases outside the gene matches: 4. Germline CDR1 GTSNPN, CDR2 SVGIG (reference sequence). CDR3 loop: CAWSVLGGPGNTIYF. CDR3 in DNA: TGTGCCTGGAGTGTACTAGGGGGCCCTGGAAACACCATATATTTT.

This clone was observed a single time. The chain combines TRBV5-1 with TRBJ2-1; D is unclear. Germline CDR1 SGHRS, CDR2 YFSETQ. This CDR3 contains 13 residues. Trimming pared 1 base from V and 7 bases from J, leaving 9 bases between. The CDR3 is CASSLTVVNEQFF. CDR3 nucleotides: TGCGCCAGCAGCTTGACCGTAGTGAATGAGCAGTTCTTC.

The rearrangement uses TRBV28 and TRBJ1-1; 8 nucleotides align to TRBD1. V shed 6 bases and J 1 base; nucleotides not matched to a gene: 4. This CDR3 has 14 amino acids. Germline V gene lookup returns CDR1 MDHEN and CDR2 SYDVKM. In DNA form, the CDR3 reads TGTGCCAGCAGAGGACAGGGTTGGAACACTGAAGCTTTCTTT. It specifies CASRGQGWNTEAFF.

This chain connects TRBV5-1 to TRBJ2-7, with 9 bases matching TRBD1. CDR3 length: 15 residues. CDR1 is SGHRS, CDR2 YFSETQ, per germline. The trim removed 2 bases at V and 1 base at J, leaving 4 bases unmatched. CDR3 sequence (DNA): TGCGCCAGCAGCTTATTCGGGACAGGGTCCTACGAGCAGTACTTC. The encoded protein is CASSLFGTGSYEQYF.

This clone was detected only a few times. This CDR3 is CASSVGRLTGPYF. In DNA form, the CDR3 reads TGTGCCAGCAGCGTAGGCAGACTGACAGGTCCGTATTTT. The chain couples TRBV7-6 to TRBJ2-3, with TRBD1 as a possible D gene (6 bases). There are 13 residues in the CDR3. Germline V CDR1 and CDR2: SGHVS, FNYEAQ. V was trimmed by 5 bases and J by 14 bases, leaving 20 bases between them. Filled out from reference TRBV7-6 and TRBJ2-3, the complete variable domain reads GAGVSQSPRYKVTKRGQDVALRCDPISGHVSLYWYRQALGQGPEFLTYFNYEAQQDKSGLPNDRFSAERPEGSISTLTIQRTEQRDSAMYRCASSVGRLTGPYFGPGTRLTVL.

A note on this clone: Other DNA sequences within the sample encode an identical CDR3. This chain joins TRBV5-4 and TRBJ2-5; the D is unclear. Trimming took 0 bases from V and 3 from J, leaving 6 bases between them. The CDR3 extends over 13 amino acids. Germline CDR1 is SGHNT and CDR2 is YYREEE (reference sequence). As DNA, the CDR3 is TGTGCCAGCAGCTTGGACAGAGAAGAGACCCAGTACTTC. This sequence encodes CASSLDREETQYF.

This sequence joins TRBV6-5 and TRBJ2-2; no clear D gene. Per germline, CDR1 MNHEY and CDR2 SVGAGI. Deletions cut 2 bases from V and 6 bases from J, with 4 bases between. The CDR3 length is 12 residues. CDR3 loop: CASSYPSGELFF. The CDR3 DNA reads TGTGCCAGCAGTTACCCGTCCGGGGAGCTGTTTTTT.

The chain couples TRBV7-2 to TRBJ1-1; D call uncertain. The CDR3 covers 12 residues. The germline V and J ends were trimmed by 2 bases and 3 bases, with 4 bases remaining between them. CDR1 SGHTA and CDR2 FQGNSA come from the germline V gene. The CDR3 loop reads CASSLQDTEAFF. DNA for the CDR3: TGTGCCAGCAGCTTACAGGACACTGAAGCTTTCTTT.

The CDR3 DNA follows: TGTGCCAGCAGTGAAATCCCTAATTTCTCTGGGGCCAACGTCCTGACTTTC. Translating it yields CASSEIPNFSGANVLTF. V usage is TRBV6-4 and J usage is TRBJ2-6; unclear D gene. CDR1 MRHNA and CDR2 SNTAGT come from the germline V gene. The ends were cut back, 3 bases at V and 0 bases at J, with 12 bases in the middle. The CDR3 length is 17 residues.

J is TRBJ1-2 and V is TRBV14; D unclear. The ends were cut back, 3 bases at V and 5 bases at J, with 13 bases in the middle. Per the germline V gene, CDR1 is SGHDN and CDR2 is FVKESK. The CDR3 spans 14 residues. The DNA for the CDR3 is TGTGCCAGCAGCCACTATGCTGCCGCTTATGGCTACACCTTC. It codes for CASSHYAAAYGYTF.

The CDR3 here is CASSFNAQLFYGYTF. As DNA, the CDR3 is TGTGCCAGCAGTTTTAACGCCCAGTTATTCTATGGCTACACCTTC. The chain carries TRBV6-5 and TRBJ1-2; D remains ambiguous. The CDR3 length is 15 residues. Germline loops: CDR1 MNHEY, CDR2 SVGAGI. Between the trimmed V and J ends, which lost 4 bases and 4 bases, there was a span of 16 bases.

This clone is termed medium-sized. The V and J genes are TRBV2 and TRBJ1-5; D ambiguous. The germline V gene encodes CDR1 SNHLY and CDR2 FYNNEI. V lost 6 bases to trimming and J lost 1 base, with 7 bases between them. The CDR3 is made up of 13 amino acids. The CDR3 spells CASRGGSNQPQHF. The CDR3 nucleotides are TGTGCCAGCAGAGGAGGGAGCAATCAGCCCCAGCATTTT.

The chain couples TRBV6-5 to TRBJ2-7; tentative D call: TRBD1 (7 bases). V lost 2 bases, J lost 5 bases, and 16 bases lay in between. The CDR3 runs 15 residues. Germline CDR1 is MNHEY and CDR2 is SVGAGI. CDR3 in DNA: TGTGCCAGCAGTTACGGCGGGACAGCTGTGGACGAGCAGTACTTC. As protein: CASSYGGTAVDEQYF.

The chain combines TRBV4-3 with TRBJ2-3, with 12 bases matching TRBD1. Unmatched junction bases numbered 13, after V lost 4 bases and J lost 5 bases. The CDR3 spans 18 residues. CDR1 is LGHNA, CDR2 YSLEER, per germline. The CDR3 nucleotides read TGCGCCAGCAGCCGCGGGACAGGGGGCGTTGGGTTGATAGATACGCAGTATTTT. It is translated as CASSRGTGGVGLIDTQYF.

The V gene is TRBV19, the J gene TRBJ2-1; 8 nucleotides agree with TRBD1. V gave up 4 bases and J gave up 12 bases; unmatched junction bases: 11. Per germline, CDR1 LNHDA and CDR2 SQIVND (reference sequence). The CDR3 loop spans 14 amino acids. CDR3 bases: TGTGCCAGTAGTACGCCCGGACAGGGTCAGGGGCAGTTCTTC. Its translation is CASSTPGQGQGQFF.

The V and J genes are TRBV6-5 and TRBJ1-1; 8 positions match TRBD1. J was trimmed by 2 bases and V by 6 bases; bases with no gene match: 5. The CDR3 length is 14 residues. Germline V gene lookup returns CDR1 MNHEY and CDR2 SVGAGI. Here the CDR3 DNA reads TGTGCCAGCAGAAAACAGGGGGTAAACACTGAAGCTTTCTTT. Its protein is CASRKQGVNTEAFF.

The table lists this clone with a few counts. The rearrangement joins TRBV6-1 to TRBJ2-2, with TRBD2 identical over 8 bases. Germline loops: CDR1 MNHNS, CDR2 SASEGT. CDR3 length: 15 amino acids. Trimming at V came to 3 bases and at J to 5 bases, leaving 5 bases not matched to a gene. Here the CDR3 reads CASSDQGGRTGELFF. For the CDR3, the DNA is TGTGCCAGCAGTGATCAGGGCGGGAGGACCGGGGAGCTGTTTTTT.

CDR3 loop: CASSQYGQFSGANVLTF. CDR3 DNA sequence: TGCGCCAGCAGCCAGTACGGACAGTTCTCTGGGGCCAACGTCCTGACTTTC. V and J are TRBV4-1 and TRBJ2-6, with D perhaps matching TRBD1 (6 bases). The CDR3 sequence is 17 residues long. Germline assignment: CDR1 MGHRA and CDR2 YSYEKL. V was clipped by 3 bases and J by 0 bases, with 12 bases between them.

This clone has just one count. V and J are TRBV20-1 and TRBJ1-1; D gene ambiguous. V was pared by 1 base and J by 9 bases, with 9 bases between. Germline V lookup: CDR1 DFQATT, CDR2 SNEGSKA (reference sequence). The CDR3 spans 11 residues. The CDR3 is CSARAPVKAFF. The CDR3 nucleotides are TGCAGTGCTAGAGCCCCGGTGAAAGCTTTCTTT.